The T cell receptor beta chain under discussion was sequenced for a study of T cell responses to AZD1222 COVID-19 vaccine. Study-wide findings and caveats: None of the repertoires were sampled until the peak T cell response had passed. Among spike-specific TCRs, nearly half reportedly target unmutated variant regions. In a largely white British group with more females than males, clonal diversity was possibly underestimated.

The CDR3 runs 15 residues. Points on this clone: The antigen is unknown.

Assay used: immunoSEQ multiplex PCR; TCRdb lists only in-frame clones, some missing. Of over 110,000 clones in the sample, roughly 88% were seen once. The source is an adult who received the AZD1222 COVID-19 vaccine. This specimen consisted of peripheral blood, obtained 28 days after the second AZD1222 dose. The gene calls are TRBV12-2 and TRBJ2-7; no DNA check was done on the table's D call, TRBD2. TRBV12-2 corresponds to a pseudogene. CDR3: CASRLAGWRVREQYF. CDR3 DNA: TGTGCAAGTCGCTTAGCAGGCTGGCGGGTTCGCGAGCAGTACTTC.